This T cell receptor (beta chain) was captured in a study of T cells in tuberculosis. V lost 4 bases to trimming and J lost 0 bases, with 11 bases between them. Germline V lookup: CDR1 SGHDT, CDR2 YYEEEE. The length of the CDR3 is 15 residues. As concerns this clone: Its antigen is unidentified.

Profiled with immunoSEQ multiplex PCR; TCRdb holds only in-frame clones, not every one. The table includes about 43,000 clones, 94% detected once. Study outcomes and limitations: Active tuberculosis alpha repertoires lay closer to GMM-specific TCRs than controls'.

Each clinical donor contributed on average approximately 99,000 T cells from unsorted cryopreserved PBMC. The chain carries TRBV5-6 and TRBJ1-5; D possibly corresponds to TRBD1 (6 bases). The sequencing sample was made of PBMCs. The TCR sequence derives from a donor aged 10-30 years with latent tuberculosis or without tuberculosis infection. Some clones in this sample may be carry-over from other donors' samples. The CDR3 DNA reads as TGTGCCAGCAGCCCCAGGGGCATTAGCAATCAGCCCCAGCATTTT. It specifies CASSPRGISNQPQHF.